These 11 T cell receptor beta chains came from one sample sequenced in a study of Ad26.COV2.S vaccination and SARS-CoV-2 variants. Treatment in this sample: over 15 received Ad26.COV2.S at low or high dose, single or two shots; several received placebo; per-sample allocation not given. At day 63 after the first vaccine or placebo injection, samples were drawn. Method: immunoSEQ multiplex PCR; TCRdb's copy keeps in-frame clones and lacks some. The table lists 350,000 to 500,000 clones, less than 95% of them singletons, with roughly 4% in the top ten. Sequencing was performed on peripheral blood, taken in a trial of Ad26.COV2.S vaccine versus placebo. Every receptor here comes from a person between 18 and 59 years old who received the Ad26.COV2.S COVID-19 vaccine or a placebo.

To note about this clone: The sample contains more than one DNA sequence encoding this CDR3. The chain uses TRBV28 and TRBJ2-7; D gene unclear. Germline V gene data show CDR1 as MDHEN and CDR2 as SYDVKM. The CDR3 covers 12 residues. V lost 2 bases, J lost 2 bases, and 4 bases lay in between. The CDR3 is CASSLGAYEQYF. The DNA of the CDR3 is TGTGCCAGCAGTTTAGGCGCCTACGAGCAGTACTTC.

The chain couples TRBV6-5 to TRBJ2-1; the match to TRBD1 covers 9 bases. The CDR3 loop spans 14 amino acids. Germline CDR1 MNHEY, CDR2 SVGAGI. The V and J ends lost 5 bases and 12 bases, in that order; junction bases with no gene match: 11. The CDR3 loop reads CASSPGQGPFGQFF. The CDR3 nucleotides are TGTGCCAGCAGTCCGGGACAGGGACCTTTTGGGCAGTTCTTC.

This chain uses TRBV6-2 or TRBV6-3 with TRBJ1-5, with 7 bases identical to TRBD1. The CDR3 covers 15 residues. With V trimmed by 2 bases and J by 5 bases, 6 bases remained unmatched. The germline gives CDR1 MNHEY, CDR2 SVGEGT. CDR3 bases: TGTGCCAGCAGTTACAGCACGGACAGGTATCAGCCCCAGCATTTT. Its protein is CASSYSTDRYQPQHF.

This clone was counted between two and nine times. The chain recombines TRBV10-1 with TRBJ2-7; TRBD2 matches at 9 bases. Germline V gene data show CDR1 as WNHNN and CDR2 as SYGVQD (reference sequence). V lost 0 bases, J lost 2 bases, and 5 bases stayed unmatched. This CDR3 is built from 16 residues. CDR3 nucleotides: TGCGCCAGCAGTGAGTCGGCGGCGGGAGGGCCCTACGAGCAGTACTTC. Translated: CASSESAAGGPYEQYF.

This clone was observed once. The chain is built from TRBV10-2 and TRBJ2-7; 11 nucleotides line up with TRBD2. The CDR3 is 15 residues long. The junction had 3 bases not matched to a gene; V was cut back by 2 bases and J by 3 bases. Germline assignment: CDR1 WSHSY and CDR2 SAAADI. Here the CDR3 DNA reads TGCGCCAGCAGTGAGAGACTAGCGGGGATCTACGAGCAGTACTTC. Translated: CASSERLAGIYEQYF.

This clone has a handful of counts. The chain has TRBV6-6 and TRBJ1-6; possible D gene TRBD1, 5 bases. Looked up from germline, CDR1 is MNHNY and CDR2 is SVGAGI (reference sequence). The CDR3 contains 15 residues. V was cut by 6 bases and J by 6 bases, with 15 bases left in between. CDR3 region: CASRPNQGPNSPLHF. Here the CDR3 DNA reads TGTGCCAGCAGACCAAACCAGGGACCTAATTCACCCCTCCACTTT.

The CDR3 nucleotides read TGCGCCAGCAGCCAGGGACAGTCCTACAATGAGCAGTTCTTC. As protein: CASSQGQSYNEQFF. The J gene is TRBJ2-1, the V gene TRBV5-1; TRBD1 agrees at 7 bases. Germline assignment: CDR1 SGHRS and CDR2 YFSETQ. The CDR3 has 14 amino acids. V was pared by 4 bases and J by 1 base, with 2 bases of the junction left unmatched.

The chain employs TRBV7-2 and TRBJ2-1; 7 bases are shared with TRBD1. The CDR3 length is 15 residues. Unmatched junction bases numbered 7, after V lost 5 bases and J lost 3 bases. Germline-derived CDR1 and CDR2 are SGHTA and FQGNSA. As DNA, the CDR3 is TGTGCCAGCAGCCCCCGGGACAGAGACTACAATGAGCAGTTCTTC. It translates to CASSPRDRDYNEQFF. The whole variable domain, remainder taken from reference TRBV7-2 and TRBJ2-1, is GAGVSQSPSNKVTEKGKDVELRCDPISGHTALYWYRQSLGQGLEFLIYFQGNSAPDKSGLPSDRFSAERTGGSVSTLTIQRTQQEDSAVYLCASSPRDRDYNEQFFGPGTRLTVL.

The rearrangement links TRBV7-2 to TRBJ2-5, with a tentative D call TRBD2 (6 bases). This CDR3 spans 14 amino acids. With 6 bases removed from V and 1 base from J, the gap between germline ends came to 12 bases. The V gene's germline CDR1 is SGHTA and CDR2 FQGNSA. The CDR3: CASRPAGGQETQYF. The DNA for the CDR3 is TGTGCCAGCAGACCCGCCGGGGGCCAAGAGACCCAGTACTTC.

The chain links TRBV7-9 to TRBJ2-3; possible D gene TRBD2, 6 bases. V lost 0 bases and J lost 2, with 9 bases in between. The germline gives CDR1 SEHNR, CDR2 FQNEAQ (reference sequence). This CDR3 has 15 residues. The CDR3 DNA reads TGTGCCAGCAGCTTAGCCCTAGCGAACACAGATACGCAGTATTTT. Translated, it gives CASSLALANTDTQYF.

The sample holds a few counts of this clone. The gene calls are TRBV3-1 (or the pseudogene TRBV3-2) and TRBJ2-7; D assignment may be TRBD1 or TRBD2 (5 bases each). Germline V gene sequence: CDR1 LGHDT, CDR2 YNNKEL (reference sequence). V lost 11 bases and J lost 4, with 27 bases in between. There are 16 residues in the CDR3. CDR3 in amino acids: CAQPRDDKSGEYEQYF. As DNA, the CDR3 is TGTGCCCAGCCCCGGGACGACAAATCCGGTGAGTACGAGCAGTACTTC.